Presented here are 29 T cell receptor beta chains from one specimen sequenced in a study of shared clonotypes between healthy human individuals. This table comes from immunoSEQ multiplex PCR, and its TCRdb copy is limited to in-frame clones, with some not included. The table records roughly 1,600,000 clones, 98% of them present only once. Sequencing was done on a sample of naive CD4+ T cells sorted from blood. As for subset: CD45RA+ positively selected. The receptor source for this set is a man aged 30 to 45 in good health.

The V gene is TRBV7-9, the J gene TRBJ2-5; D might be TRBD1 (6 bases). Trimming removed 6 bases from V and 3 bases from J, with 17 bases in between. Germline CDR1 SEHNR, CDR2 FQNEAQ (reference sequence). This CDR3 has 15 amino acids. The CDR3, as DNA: TGTGCCAGCAGTCCCCAAACGGGACAAGAAGAGACCCAGTACTTC. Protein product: CASSPQTGQEETQYF.

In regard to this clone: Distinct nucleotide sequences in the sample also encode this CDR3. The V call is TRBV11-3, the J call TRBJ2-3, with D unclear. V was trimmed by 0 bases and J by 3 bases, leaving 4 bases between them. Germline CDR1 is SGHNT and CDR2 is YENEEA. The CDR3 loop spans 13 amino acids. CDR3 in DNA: TGTGCCAGCAGCTTAGAGGGTACAGATACGCAGTATTTT. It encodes CASSLEGTDTQYF.

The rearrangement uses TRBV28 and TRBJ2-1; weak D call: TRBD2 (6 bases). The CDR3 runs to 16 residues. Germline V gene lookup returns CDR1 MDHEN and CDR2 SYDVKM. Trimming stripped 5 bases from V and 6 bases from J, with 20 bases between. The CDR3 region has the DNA TGTGCCAGCAGTACCGCTAGCGCCCTCAATTTCAATGAGCAGTTCTTC. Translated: CASSTASALNFNEQFF. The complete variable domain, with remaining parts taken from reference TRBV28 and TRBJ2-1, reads DVKVTQSSRYLVKRTGEKVFLECVQDMDHENMFWYRQDPGLGLRLIYFSYDVKMKEKGDIPEGYSVSREKKERFSLILESASTNQTSMYLCASSTASALNFNEQFFGPGTRLTVL.

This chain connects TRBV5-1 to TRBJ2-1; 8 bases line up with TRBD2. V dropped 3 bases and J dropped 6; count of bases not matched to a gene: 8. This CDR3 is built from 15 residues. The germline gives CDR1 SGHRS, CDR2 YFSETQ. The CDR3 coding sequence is TGCGCCAGCAGCTCCTTTAGCGGGGAATTCAATGAGCAGTTCTTC. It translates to CASSSFSGEFNEQFF.

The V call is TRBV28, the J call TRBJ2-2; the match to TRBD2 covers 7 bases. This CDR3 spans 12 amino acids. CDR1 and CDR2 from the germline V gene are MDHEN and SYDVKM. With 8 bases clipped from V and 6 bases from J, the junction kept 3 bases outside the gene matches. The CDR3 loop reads CASGLDPGELFF. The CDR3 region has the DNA TGTGCCAGCGGACTAGACCCCGGGGAGCTGTTTTTT.

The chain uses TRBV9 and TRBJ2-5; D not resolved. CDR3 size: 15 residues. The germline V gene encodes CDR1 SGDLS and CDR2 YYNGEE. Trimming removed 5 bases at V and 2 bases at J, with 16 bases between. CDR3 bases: TGTGCCAGCAGTCGGCCCGTAGGAAGGCAAGAGACCCAGTACTTC. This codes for CASSRPVGRQETQYF. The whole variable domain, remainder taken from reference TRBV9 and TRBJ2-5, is DSGVTQTPKHLITATGQRVTLRCSPRSGDLSVYWYQQSLDQGLQFLIQYYNGEERAKGNILERFSAQQFPDLHSELNLSSLELGDSALYFCASSRPVGRQETQYFGPGTRLLVL.

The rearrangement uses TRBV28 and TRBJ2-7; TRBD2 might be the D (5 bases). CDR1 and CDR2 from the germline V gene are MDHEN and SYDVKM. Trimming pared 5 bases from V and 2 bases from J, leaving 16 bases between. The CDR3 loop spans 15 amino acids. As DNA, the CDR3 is TGTGCCAGCAGTCGCCGACCACCGGGAACCTACGAGCAGTACTTC. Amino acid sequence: CASSRRPPGTYEQYF.

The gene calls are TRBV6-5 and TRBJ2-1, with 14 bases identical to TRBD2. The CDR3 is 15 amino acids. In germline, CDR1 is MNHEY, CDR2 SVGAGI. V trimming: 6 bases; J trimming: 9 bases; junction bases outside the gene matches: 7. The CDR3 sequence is CASRGLAGVNGEQFF. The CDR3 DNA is TGTGCCAGCAGGGGACTAGCGGGAGTGAATGGTGAGCAGTTCTTC.

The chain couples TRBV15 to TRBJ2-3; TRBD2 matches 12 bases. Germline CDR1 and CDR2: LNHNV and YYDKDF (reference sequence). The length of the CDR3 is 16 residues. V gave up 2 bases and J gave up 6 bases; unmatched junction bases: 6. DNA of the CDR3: TGTGCCACCAGCAGACCTAGCGGGAGGGCAGGTGATACGCAGTATTTT. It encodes CATSRPSGRAGDTQYF. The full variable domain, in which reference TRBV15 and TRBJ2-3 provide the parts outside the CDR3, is DAMVIQNPRYQVTQFGKPVTLSCSQTLNHNVMYWYQQKSSQAPKLLFHYYDKDFNNEADTPDNFQSRRPNTSFCFLDIRSPGLGDTAMYLCATSRPSGRAGDTQYFGPGTRLTVL.

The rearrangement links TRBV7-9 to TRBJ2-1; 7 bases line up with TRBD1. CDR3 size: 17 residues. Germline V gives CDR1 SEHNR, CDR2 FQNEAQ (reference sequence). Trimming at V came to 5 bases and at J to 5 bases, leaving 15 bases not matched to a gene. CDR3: CASSPTVDRRPDNEQFF. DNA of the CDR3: TGTGCCAGCAGCCCAACGGTGGACAGGCGCCCCGACAATGAGCAGTTCTTC.

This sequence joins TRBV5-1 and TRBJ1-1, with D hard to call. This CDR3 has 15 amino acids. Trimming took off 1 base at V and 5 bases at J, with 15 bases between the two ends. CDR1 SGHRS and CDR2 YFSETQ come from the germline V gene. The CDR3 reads CASSLSPARPTEAFF. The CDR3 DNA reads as TGCGCCAGCAGCTTGTCGCCAGCCCGGCCGACTGAAGCTTTCTTT.

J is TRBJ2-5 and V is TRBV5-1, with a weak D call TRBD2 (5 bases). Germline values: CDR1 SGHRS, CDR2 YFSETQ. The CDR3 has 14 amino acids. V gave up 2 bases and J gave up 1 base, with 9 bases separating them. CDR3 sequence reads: CASSLLGLQETQYF. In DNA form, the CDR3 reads TGCGCCAGCAGCTTACTAGGGCTCCAAGAGACCCAGTACTTC.

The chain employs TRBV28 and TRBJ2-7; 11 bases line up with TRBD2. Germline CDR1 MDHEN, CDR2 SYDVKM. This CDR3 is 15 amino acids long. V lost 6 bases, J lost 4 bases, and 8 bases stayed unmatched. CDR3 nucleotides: TGTGCCAGCAGCGGTAGCGGGAGGGCTCGGTACGAGCAGTACTTC. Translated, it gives CASSGSGRARYEQYF. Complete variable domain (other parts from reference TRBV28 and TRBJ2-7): DVKVTQSSRYLVKRTGEKVFLECVQDMDHENMFWYRQDPGLGLRLIYFSYDVKMKEKGDIPEGYSVSREKKERFSLILESASTNQTSMYLCASSGSGRARYEQYFGPGTRLTVT.

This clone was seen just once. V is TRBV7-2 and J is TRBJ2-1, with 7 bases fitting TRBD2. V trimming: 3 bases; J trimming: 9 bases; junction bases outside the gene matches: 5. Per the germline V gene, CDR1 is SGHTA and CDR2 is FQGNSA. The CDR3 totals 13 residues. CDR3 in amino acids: CASSFFGGSEQFF. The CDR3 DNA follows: TGTGCCAGCAGCTTTTTCGGCGGGAGTGAGCAGTTCTTC.

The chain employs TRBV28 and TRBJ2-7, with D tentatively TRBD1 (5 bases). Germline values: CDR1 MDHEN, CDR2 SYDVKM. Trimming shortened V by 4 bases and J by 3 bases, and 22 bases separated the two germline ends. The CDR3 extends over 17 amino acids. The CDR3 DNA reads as TGTGCCAGCAGTTCCCGGGCTCAGGGCAATCCCTTCTACGAGCAGTACTTC. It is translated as CASSSRAQGNPFYEQYF.

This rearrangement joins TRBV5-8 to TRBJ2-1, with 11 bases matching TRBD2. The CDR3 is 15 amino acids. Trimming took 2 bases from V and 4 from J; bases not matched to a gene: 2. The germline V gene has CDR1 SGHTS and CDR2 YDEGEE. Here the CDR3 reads CASSFSGRAYNEQFF. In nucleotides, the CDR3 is TGTGCCAGCAGCTTTAGCGGGAGGGCTTACAATGAGCAGTTCTTC. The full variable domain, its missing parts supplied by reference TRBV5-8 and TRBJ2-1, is EAGVTQSPTHLIKTRGQQATLRCSPISGHTSVYWYQQALGLGLQFLLWYDEGEERNRGNFPPRFSGRQFPNYSSELNVNALELEDSALYLCASSFSGRAYNEQFFGPGTRLTVL.

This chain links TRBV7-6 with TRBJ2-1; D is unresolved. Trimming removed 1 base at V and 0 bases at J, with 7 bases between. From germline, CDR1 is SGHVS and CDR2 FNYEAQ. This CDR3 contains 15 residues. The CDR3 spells CASSLVFGSYNEQFF. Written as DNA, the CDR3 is TGTGCCAGCAGCTTAGTTTTTGGCTCCTACAATGAGCAGTTCTTC.

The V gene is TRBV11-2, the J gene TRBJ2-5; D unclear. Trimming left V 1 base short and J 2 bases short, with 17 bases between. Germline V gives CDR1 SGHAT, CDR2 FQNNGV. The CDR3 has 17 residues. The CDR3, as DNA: TGTGCCAGCAGCTTAGGTGCCACATTCACAGCGCAAGAGACCCAGTACTTC. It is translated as CASSLGATFTAQETQYF.

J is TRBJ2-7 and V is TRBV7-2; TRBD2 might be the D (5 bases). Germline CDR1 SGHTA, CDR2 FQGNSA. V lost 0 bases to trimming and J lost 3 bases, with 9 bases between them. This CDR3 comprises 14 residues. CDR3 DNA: TGTGCCAGCAGCTTAGCGGGAGTCCGCTACGAGCAGTACTTC. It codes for CASSLAGVRYEQYF.

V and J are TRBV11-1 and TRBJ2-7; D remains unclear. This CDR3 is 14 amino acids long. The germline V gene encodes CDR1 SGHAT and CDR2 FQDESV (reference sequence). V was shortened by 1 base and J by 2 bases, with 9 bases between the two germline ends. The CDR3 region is CASSLDWDTYEQYF. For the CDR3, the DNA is TGTGCCAGCAGCTTAGACTGGGATACCTACGAGCAGTACTTC.

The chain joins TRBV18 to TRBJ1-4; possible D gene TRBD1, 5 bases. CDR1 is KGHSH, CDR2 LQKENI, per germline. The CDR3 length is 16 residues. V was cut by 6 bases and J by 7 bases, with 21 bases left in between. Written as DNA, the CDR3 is TGTGCCAGCTCCCAGATCGAGTGGAGGGGCCGTGAAAAACTGTTTTTT. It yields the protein CASSQIEWRGREKLFF.

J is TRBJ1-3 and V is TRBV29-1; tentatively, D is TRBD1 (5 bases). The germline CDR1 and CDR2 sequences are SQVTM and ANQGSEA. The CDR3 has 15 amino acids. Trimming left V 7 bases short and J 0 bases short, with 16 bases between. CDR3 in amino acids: CSASGTGDSGNTIYF. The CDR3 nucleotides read TGCAGCGCGTCCGGGACGGGAGACTCTGGAAACACCATATATTTT.

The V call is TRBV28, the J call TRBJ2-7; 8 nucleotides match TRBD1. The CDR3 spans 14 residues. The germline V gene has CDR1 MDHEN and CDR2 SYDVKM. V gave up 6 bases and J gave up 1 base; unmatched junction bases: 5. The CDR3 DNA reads TGTGCCAGCAGATACCAGGGGGCTTCCTACGAGCAGTACTTC. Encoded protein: CASRYQGASYEQYF.

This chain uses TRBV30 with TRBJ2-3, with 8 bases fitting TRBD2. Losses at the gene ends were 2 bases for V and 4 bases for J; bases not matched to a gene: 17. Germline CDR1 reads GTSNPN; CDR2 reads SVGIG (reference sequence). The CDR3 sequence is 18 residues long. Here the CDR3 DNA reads TGTGCCTGGAGTAGGACCGGGGGCGCCGGGACTAGATCAGATACGCAGTATTTT. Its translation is CAWSRTGGAGTRSDTQYF.

The CDR3 DNA is TGTGCCAGCAGCCCACGGTCAAGGGCAACTAATGAAAAACTGTTTTTT. This gives the protein CASSPRSRATNEKLFF. The chain recombines TRBV9 with TRBJ1-4; D gene unclear. The V gene lost 4 bases and the J gene lost 0 bases, with 13 bases spanning the gap. Germline V gene data show CDR1 as SGDLS and CDR2 as YYNGEE. This CDR3 comprises 16 residues.

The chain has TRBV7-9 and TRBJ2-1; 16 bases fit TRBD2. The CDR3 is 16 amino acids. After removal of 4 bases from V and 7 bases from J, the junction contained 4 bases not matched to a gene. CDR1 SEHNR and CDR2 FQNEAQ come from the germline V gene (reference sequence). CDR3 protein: CASSSGTSGRGNEQFF. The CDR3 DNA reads TGTGCCAGCAGCTCTGGGACTAGCGGGAGGGGTAATGAGCAGTTCTTC.

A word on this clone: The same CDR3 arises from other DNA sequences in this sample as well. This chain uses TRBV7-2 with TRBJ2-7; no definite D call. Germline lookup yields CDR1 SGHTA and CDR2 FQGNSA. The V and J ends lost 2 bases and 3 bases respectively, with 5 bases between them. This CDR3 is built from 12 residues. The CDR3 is CASSLSGYEQYF. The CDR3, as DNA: TGTGCCAGCAGCTTAAGTGGCTACGAGCAGTACTTC.

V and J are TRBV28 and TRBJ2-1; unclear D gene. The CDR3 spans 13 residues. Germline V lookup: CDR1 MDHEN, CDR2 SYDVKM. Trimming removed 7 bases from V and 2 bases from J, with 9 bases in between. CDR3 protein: CASKGGTYNEQFF. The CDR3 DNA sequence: TGTGCCAGCAAGGGCGGCACCTACAATGAGCAGTTCTTC.

The CDR3 DNA reads TGCGCCAGCAGCCTCGGGACTAGCGGGAGAGGTCTAGAGACCCAGTACTTC. It encodes CASSLGTSGRGLETQYF. J is TRBJ2-5 and V is TRBV5-1; 14 bases line up with TRBD2. Trimming took 4 bases from V and 4 from J; bases not matched to a gene: 9. This CDR3 contains 17 residues. Germline V gene sequence: CDR1 SGHRS, CDR2 YFSETQ.